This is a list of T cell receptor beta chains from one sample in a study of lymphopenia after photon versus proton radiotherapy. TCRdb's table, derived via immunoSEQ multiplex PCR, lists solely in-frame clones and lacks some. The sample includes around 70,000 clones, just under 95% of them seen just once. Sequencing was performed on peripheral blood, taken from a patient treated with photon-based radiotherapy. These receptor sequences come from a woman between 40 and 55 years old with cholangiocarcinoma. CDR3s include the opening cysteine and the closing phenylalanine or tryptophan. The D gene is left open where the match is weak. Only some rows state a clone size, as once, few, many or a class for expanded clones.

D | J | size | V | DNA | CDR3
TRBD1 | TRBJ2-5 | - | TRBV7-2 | TGTGCCAGCAGCTTCCCGGCGACAGGGGGCAGTGAGACCCAGTACTTC | CASSFPATGGSETQYF
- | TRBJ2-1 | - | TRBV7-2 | TGTGCCAGCAGCTTGCCTGTTTCCGAGGGGCCTCACAATGAGCAGTTCTTC | CASSLPVSEGPHNEQFF
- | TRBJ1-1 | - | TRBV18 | TGTGCCAGCTCACCGTTTGAAATGAACACTGAAGCTTTCTTT | CASSPFEMNTEAFF
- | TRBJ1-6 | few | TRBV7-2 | TGTGCCAGCAGCTTACCTTGGGCACCCCTCCACTTT | CASSLPWAPLHF
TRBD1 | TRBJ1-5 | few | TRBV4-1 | TGCGCCAGCAGCCAAATGGACAGGGGACAGCCCCAGCATTTT | CASSQMDRGQPQHF
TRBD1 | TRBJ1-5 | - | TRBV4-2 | TGTGCCAGCAGCCAAGAGGCGACAGGGGGAAATCATCAGCCCCAGCATTTT | CASSQEATGGNHQPQHF
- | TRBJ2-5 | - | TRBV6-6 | TGTGCCAGCAGCTTACAGGCCCCCTTACAAGAGACCCAGTACTTC | CASSLQAPLQETQYF
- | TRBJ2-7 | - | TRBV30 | TGTGCCTGGAGTCCGGGACGGTCGACCTACGAGCAGTACTTC | CAWSPGRSTYEQYF
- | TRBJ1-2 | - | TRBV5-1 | TGCGCCAGCAGCTTTACGGGTGGAAGAGATAACTATGGCTACACCTTC | CASSFTGGRDNYGYTF
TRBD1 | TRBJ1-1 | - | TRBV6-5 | TGTGCCAGCAAGCAGGGGGCGCTTGAATCTGAAGCTTTCTTT | CASKQGALESEAFF
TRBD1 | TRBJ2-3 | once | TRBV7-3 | TGTGCCAGCAGCTTATTGGGACAGGGAGCTAGCACAGATACGCAGTATTTT | CASSLLGQGASTDTQYF
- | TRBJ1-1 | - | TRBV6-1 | TGTGCCAGCCCTCGGTCGGGCGCCACTGAAGCTTTCTTT | CASPRSGATEAFF
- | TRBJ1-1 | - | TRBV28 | TGTGCCAGCTCCCCTTCCCTCGGTGTCAGGGGAGCTTTCTTT | CASSPSLGVRGAFF
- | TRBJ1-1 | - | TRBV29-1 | TGCAGCGCCCTAACAGGGACGAACACTGAAGCTTTCTTT | CSALTGTNTEAFF
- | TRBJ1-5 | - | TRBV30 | TGTGCCTTCGGGGGGGGCTCGTATAGCAATCAGCCCCAGCATTTT | CAFGGGSYSNQPQHF
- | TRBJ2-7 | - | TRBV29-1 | TGCAGCGTTGTTTTGTCGGGACGGAGCTCCTACGAGCAGTACTTC | CSVVLSGRSSYEQYF
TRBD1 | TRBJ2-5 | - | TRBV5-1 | TGCGCCAGCAGCCCCCGGACAGGGCAAGAGACCCAGTACTTC | CASSPRTGQETQYF
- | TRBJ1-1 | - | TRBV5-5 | TGTGCCAGCAGCTTGGCGACGCGGGGCCGAGACACTGAAGCTTTCTTT | CASSLATRGRDTEAFF
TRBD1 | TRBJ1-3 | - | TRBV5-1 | TGCGCCAGCAGCCGGGACAGAGAGTATGGAAACACCATATATTTT | CASSRDREYGNTIYF
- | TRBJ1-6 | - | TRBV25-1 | TGTGCCAGCAGTGAACTTTCCCATGGGGGTGGATCACCCCTCCACTTT | CASSELSHGGGSPLHF
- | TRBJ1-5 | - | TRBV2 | TGTGCCAGCAGTGGTACGGGGGGTAGGGTTCAGCCCCAGCATTTT | CASSGTGGRVQPQHF
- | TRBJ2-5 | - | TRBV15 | TGTGCCACCAGCGCCAGGGGAGAGACCCAGTACTTC | CATSARGETQYF
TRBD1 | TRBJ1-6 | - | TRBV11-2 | TGTGCCAGCAGCTCCTCCGCAGGGGGTAATTCACCCCTCCACTTT | CASSSSAGGNSPLHF
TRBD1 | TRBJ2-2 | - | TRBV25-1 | TGTGCCAGCAGCCTGACCGGGACAGGATCGTCCGGGGAGCTGTTTTTT | CASSLTGTGSSGELFF
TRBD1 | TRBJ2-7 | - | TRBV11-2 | TGTGCCAGCAGCCCGACAGGGGTCCTCGTCGAGCAGTACTTC | CASSPTGVLVEQYF
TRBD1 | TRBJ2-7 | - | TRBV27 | TGTGCCAGCACCTCAGCCCAGGGACAGGGGGTCTACGAGCAGTACTTC | CASTSAQGQGVYEQYF
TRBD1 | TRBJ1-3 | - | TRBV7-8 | TGTGCCAGCAGCCCGCGGGACAGGCCCTACTCTGGAAACACCATATATTTT | CASSPRDRPYSGNTIYF
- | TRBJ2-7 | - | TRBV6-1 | TGTGCCAGCAGTGAATGGGGGACACAAATGTCTACGAGCTACGAGCAGTACTTC | CASSEWGTQMSTSYEQYF
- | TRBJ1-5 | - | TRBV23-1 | TGCGCCAGCAGTCAATGGAGGGAAAGCGATCAGCCCCAGCATTTT | CASSQWRESDQPQHF
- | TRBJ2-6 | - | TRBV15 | TGTGCCACCAGCAGAGATCCTGGCATGGCCAACGTCCTGACTTTC | CATSRDPGMANVLTF
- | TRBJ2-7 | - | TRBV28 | TGTGCCACACAGGGCGAGACCTACGAGCAGTACTTC | CATQGETYEQYF
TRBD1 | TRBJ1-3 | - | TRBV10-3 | TGTGCCATCAGTGGGGACAGGTCTGGAAACACCATATATTTT | CAISGDRSGNTIYF
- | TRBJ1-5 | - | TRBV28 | TGTGCCAGCAGAGGACAAGATCAGCCCCAGCATTTT | CASRGQDQPQHF
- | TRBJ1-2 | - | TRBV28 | TGTGCCAGCAGTTTAGGTTGGGGCCGGAGGGTAGGCTACACCTTC | CASSLGWGRRVGYTF
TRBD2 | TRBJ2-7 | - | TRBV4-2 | TGTGCCAGCAGCCAGGGGACTAGCGCAACCTACGAGCAGTACTTC | CASSQGTSATYEQYF
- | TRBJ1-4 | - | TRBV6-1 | TGTGCCAGCAAGCCCGGGACTAATGAAAAACTGTTTTTT | CASKPGTNEKLFF
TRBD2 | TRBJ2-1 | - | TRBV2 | TGTGCCAGCAGTCACCCTAGCGGGGATTCCTACAATGAGCAGTTCTTC | CASSHPSGDSYNEQFF
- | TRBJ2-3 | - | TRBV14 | TGTGCCAGCAGCCAAGAGGTCAAGTCGAGAGATACGCAGTATTTT | CASSQEVKSRDTQYF
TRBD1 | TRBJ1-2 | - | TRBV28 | TGTGCCAGCAGTCTCCACCAGACAGGGGCAGGCTATGGCTACACCTTC | CASSLHQTGAGYGYTF
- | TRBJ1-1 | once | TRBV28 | TGTGCCAGCACCGTAAGTTGGGGAGTTAGCACTGAAGCTTTCTTT | CASTVSWGVSTEAFF
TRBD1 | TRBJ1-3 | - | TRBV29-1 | TGCAGCGTTGAGTTACAGGGGGCAAGAGGAAACACCATATATTTT | CSVELQGARGNTIYF
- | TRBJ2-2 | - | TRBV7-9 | TGTGCCAGCAGCTTGCGCCAACCAGGGGAGCTGTTTTTT | CASSLRQPGELFF
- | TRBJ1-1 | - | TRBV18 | TGTGCCAGCTCCAAAGGCGGGGGGCACTACACTGAAGCTTTCTTT | CASSKGGGHYTEAFF
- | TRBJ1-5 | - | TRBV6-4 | TGTGCCAGCAGTGTTTACAGAGGGTGCAATCAGCCCCAGCATTTT | CASSVYRGCNQPQHF
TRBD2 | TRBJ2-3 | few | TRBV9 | TGTGCCAGCAGCCCAGGACTAGCCCAGCATACAGATACGCAGTATTTT | CASSPGLAQHTDTQYF
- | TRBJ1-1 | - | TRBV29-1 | TGCAGCGTTTGGTACACTGAAGCTTTCTTT | CSVWYTEAFF